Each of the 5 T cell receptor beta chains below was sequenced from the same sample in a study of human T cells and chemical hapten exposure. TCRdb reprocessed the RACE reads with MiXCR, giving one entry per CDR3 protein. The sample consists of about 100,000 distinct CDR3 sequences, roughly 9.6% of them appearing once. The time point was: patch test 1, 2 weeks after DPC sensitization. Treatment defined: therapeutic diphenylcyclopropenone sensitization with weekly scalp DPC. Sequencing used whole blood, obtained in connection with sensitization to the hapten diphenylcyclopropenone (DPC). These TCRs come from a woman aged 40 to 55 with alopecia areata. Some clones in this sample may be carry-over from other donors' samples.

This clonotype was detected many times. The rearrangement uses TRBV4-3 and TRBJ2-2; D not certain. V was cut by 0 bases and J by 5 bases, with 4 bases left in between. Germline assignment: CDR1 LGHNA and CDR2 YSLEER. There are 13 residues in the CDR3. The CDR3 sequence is CASSQERTGELFF. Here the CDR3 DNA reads TGCGCCAGCAGCCAAGAAAGGACCGGGGAGCTGTTTTTT.

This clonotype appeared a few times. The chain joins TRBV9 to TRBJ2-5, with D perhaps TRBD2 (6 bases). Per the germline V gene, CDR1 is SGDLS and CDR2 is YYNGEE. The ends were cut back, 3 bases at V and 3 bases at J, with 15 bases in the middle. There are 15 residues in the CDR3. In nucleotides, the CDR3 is TGTGCCAGCAGCGCCTTGGGACTGAAAAAAGAGACCCAGTACTTC. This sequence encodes CASSALGLKKETQYF.

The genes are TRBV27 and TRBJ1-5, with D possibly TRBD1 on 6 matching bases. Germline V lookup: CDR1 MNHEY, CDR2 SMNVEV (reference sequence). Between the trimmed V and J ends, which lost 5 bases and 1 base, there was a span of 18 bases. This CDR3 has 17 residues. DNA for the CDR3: TGTGCCAGCAGTCCCTGGTTCGGGGGGGCGAGCAATCAGCCCCAGCATTTT. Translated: CASSPWFGGASNQPQHF.

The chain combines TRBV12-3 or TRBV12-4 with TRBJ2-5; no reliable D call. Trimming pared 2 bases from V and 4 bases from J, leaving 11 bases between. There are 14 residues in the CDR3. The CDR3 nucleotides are TGTGCCAGCAGTTTAACAGCATCGGCAGAGACCCAGTACTTC. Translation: CASSLTASAETQYF.

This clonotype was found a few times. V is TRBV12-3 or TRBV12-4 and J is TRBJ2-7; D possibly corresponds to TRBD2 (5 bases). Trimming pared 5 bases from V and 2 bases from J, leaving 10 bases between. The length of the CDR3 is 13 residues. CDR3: CASSPPSTYEQYF. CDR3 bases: TGTGCCAGCAGTCCCCCTAGCACCTACGAGCAGTACTTC.